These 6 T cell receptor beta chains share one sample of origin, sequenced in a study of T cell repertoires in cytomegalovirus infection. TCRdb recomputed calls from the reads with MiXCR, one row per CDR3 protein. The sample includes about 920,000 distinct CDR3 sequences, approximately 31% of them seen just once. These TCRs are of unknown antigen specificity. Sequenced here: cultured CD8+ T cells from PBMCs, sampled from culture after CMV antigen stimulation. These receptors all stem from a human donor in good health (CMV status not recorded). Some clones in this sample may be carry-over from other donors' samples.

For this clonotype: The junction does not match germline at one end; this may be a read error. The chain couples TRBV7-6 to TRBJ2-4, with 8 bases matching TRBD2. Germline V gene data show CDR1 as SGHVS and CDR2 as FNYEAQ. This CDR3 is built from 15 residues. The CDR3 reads CTSSLRGGAKNIQYF. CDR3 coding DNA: TGTACCAGCAGCCTCCGGGGGGGGGCCAAAAACATTCAGTACTTC.

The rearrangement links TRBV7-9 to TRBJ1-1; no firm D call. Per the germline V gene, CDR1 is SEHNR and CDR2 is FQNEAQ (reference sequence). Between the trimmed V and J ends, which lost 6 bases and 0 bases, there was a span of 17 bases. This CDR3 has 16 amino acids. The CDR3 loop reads CASSSKTITMNTEAFF. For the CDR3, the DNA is TGTGCCAGCAGTTCTAAGACAATAACTATGAACACTGAAGCTTTCTTT.

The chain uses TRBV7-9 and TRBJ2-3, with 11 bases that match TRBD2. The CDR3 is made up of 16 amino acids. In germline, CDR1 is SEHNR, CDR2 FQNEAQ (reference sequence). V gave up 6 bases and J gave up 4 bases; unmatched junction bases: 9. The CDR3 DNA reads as TGTGCCAGCAGGGCGTCACTAGCGGGGGTTGCAGATACGCAGTATTTT. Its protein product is CASRASLAGVADTQYF.

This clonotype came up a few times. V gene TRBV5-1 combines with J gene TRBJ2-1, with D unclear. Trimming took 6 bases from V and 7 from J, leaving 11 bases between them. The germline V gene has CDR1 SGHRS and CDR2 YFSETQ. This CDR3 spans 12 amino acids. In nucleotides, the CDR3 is TGCGCCAGCACCCCGGGTCGGAATGAGCAGTTCTTC. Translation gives CASTPGRNEQFF.

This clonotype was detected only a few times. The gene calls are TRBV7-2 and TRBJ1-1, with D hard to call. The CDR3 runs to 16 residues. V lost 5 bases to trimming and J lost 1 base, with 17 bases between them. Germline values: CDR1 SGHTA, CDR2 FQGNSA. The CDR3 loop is CASSPSVYVRNTEAFF. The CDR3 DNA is TGTGCCAGCAGCCCCAGCGTTTACGTAAGGAACACTGAAGCTTTCTTT.

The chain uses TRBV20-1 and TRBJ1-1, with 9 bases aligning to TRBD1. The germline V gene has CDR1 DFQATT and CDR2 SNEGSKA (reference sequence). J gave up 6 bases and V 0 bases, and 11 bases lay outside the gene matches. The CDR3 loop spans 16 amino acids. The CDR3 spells CSARDLKEQGAPEAFF. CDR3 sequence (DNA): TGCAGTGCTAGAGATCTGAAGGAACAGGGGGCTCCTGAAGCTTTCTTT.